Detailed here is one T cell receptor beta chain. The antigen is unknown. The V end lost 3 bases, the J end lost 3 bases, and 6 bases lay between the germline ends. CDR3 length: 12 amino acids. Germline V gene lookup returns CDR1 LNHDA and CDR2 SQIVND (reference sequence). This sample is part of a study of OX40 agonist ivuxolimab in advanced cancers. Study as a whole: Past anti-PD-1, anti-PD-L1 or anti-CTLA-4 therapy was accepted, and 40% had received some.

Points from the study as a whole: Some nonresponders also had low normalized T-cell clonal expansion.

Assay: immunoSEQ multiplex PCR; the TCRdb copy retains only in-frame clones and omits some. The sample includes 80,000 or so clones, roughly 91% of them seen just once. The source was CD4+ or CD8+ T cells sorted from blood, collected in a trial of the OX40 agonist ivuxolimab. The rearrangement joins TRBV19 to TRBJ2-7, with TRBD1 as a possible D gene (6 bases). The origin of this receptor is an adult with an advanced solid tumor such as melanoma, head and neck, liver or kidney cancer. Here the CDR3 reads CASSMDSYEQYF. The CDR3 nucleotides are TGTGCCAGTAGTATGGACAGCTACGAGCAGTACTTC.